The 27 T cell receptor beta chains given below trace back to one sample, sequenced in a study of shared clonotypes between healthy human individuals. TCRdb's table, derived via immunoSEQ multiplex PCR, lists solely in-frame clones and lacks some. The table lists 450,000 to 600,000 clones, 65% to 80% of them singletons. Sequenced: PBMCs. Every receptor here comes from a woman aged 35 to 49 in good health. Some clones in this sample may be carry-over from other donors' samples.

This clone was seen only a few times. V gene TRBV10-3 combines with J gene TRBJ2-6; TRBD2 aligns across 9 bases. Germline lookup yields CDR1 ENHRY and CDR2 SYGVKD. V was pared by 6 bases and J by 0 bases, with 15 bases of the junction left unmatched. The length of the CDR3 is 20 residues. The CDR3 here is CAISGRVGRTSDSGANVLTF. The CDR3 DNA reads as TGTGCCATCAGCGGACGGGTGGGGCGGACTAGCGACTCTGGGGCCAACGTCCTGACTTTC.

This chain uses TRBV10-3 with TRBJ2-1; 9 bases line up with TRBD1. Per the germline V gene, CDR1 is ENHRY and CDR2 is SYGVKD. The V gene end was trimmed by 6 bases and the J gene end by 8 bases; junction bases not matched to a gene: 8. The CDR3 covers 14 residues. CDR3 nucleotides: TGTGCCATCAGAAAGGACAGGGGTAACGATGAGCAGTTCTTC. Translation: CAIRKDRGNDEQFF.

The rearrangement uses TRBV7-8 and TRBJ2-2; no reliable D call. The CDR3 contains 15 residues. Germline-derived CDR1 and CDR2 are SGHVS and FQNEAQ. V lost 1 base and J 6 bases, leaving 12 bases between the germline ends. The CDR3 protein is CASSLVGLRAGELFF. The DNA of the CDR3 is TGTGCCAGCAGCTTAGTAGGGTTACGAGCCGGGGAGCTGTTTTTT.

The gene calls are TRBV4-3 and TRBJ2-4, with D perhaps TRBD1 or TRBD2 (5 bases each). This CDR3 comprises 14 residues. V was trimmed by 1 base and J by 12 bases, leaving 16 bases between them. CDR1 and CDR2 (germline): LGHNA, YSLEER. The CDR3 is CASSQGRTRGDQYF. Written as DNA, the CDR3 is TGCGCCAGCAGCCAAGGCCGGACGAGAGGGGATCAGTACTTC.

The chain is built from TRBV7-8 and TRBJ2-2; TRBD1 or TRBD2 may be the D gene (6 bases each). CDR3 length equals 16 residues. V gave up 6 bases and J gave up 5 bases, with 19 bases separating them. Germline V CDR1 and CDR2: SGHVS, FQNEAQ. CDR3: CASRKGGRGFTGELFF. The CDR3 DNA sequence: TGTGCCAGCAGAAAGGGGGGCAGGGGTTTTACCGGGGAGCTGTTTTTT.

The gene calls are TRBV28 and TRBJ2-7; D is perhaps TRBD2 (6 bases). The germline V gene encodes CDR1 MDHEN and CDR2 SYDVKM. The CDR3 has 16 residues. Trimming took 5 bases from V and 3 from J, leaving 20 bases between them. The DNA of the CDR3 is TGTGCCAGCAGTGGCTACACCGGGACGGACTACTACGAGCAGTACTTC. The encoded protein is CASSGYTGTDYYEQYF.

V and J are TRBV29-1 and TRBJ1-1; D unclear. The germline V and J ends were trimmed by 2 bases and 6 bases, with 10 bases remaining between them. In germline, CDR1 is SQVTM, CDR2 ANQGSEA. The CDR3 contains 12 residues. CDR3 sequence: CSVEYSRSEAFF. DNA of the CDR3: TGCAGCGTTGAATATAGCAGATCTGAAGCTTTCTTT.

The chain links TRBV19 to TRBJ2-3; D gene unclear. There are 13 residues in the CDR3. Germline V gene lookup returns CDR1 LNHDA and CDR2 SQIVND (reference sequence). Trimming removed 11 bases at V and 3 bases at J, with 15 bases between. The CDR3 DNA sequence: TGTGCCTATCAGGCGGTGTGTACAGATACGCAGTATTTT. Translating gives CAYQAVCTDTQYF.

The CDR3 here is CASSSIADSSYNEQFF. The CDR3 nucleotides read TGCGCCAGCAGCTCCATAGCGGACTCCTCCTACAATGAGCAGTTCTTC. The chain links TRBV5-1 to TRBJ2-1, with D perhaps matching TRBD2 (6 bases). V was cut by 3 bases and J by 0 bases, with 13 bases left in between. This CDR3 comprises 16 residues. In germline, CDR1 is SGHRS, CDR2 YFSETQ.

This chain connects TRBV11-1 to TRBJ1-3; D gene ambiguous. This CDR3 comprises 15 residues. V shed 4 bases and J shed 0 bases, with 10 bases lying between them. Germline CDR1 is SGHAT and CDR2 is FQDESV (reference sequence). The chain's CDR3 is CASSSRDFSGNTIYF. Written as DNA, the CDR3 is TGTGCCAGCAGCTCCAGAGATTTCTCTGGAAACACCATATATTTT.

V gene TRBV30 combines with J gene TRBJ2-3, with D perhaps matching TRBD2 (5 bases). This CDR3 spans 16 amino acids. Germline V gene sequence: CDR1 GTSNPN, CDR2 SVGIG (reference sequence). V was trimmed by 2 bases and J by 2 bases, leaving 17 bases between them. This CDR3 is CAWSPKLDIFTDTQYF. The CDR3, as DNA: TGTGCCTGGAGTCCCAAACTAGACATATTCACAGATACGCAGTATTTT.

The chain is built from TRBV12-2 and TRBJ1-5. TRBV12-2 is annotated as a pseudogene. The CDR3 totals 19 residues. CDR3 nucleotides: TGTGCAAGTCGCTTAGCGTTGGGCAGGGAGGGTAATAGCAATCAGCCCCAGCATTTT. This translates into CASRLALGREGNSNQPQHF.

This clone has just one count. This chain links TRBV10-3 with TRBJ2-3; TRBD1 matches at 10 bases. Germline CDR1 and CDR2: ENHRY and SYGVKD. This CDR3 comprises 16 residues. J lost 7 bases, V lost 0 bases, and 7 bases had no gene match. Here the CDR3 reads CAISESQTGGMNTQYF. The CDR3 region has the DNA TGTGCCATCAGTGAGTCCCAGACAGGGGGCATGAATACGCAGTATTTT.

The count of this clone is one. The chain combines TRBV27 with TRBJ2-1, with 12 bases identical to TRBD2. Germline V gives CDR1 MNHEY, CDR2 SMNVEV (reference sequence). The V gene end was trimmed by 6 bases and the J gene end by 7 bases; junction bases not matched to a gene: 10. CDR3 size: 16 residues. The CDR3 here is CASSPRLAGVSNEQFF. CDR3 nucleotide sequence: TGTGCCAGCAGCCCCCGACTAGCGGGAGTATCGAATGAGCAGTTCTTC.

V gene TRBV6-1 combines with J gene TRBJ2-1; possible D gene TRBD2, 6 bases. There are 18 residues in the CDR3. The V gene lost 4 bases and the J gene lost 2 bases, with 21 bases spanning the gap. Germline CDR1 is MNHNS and CDR2 is SASEGT. In DNA, the CDR3 is TGTGCCAGCAGTGGTTCACTTCCGGGGTCTAGCGCCTACAATGAGCAGTTCTTC. Translated, it gives CASSGSLPGSSAYNEQFF.

The V gene is TRBV5-1, the J gene TRBJ2-3; no clear D. Germline V lookup: CDR1 SGHRS, CDR2 YFSETQ. CDR3 length equals 13 residues. Trimming stripped 5 bases from V and 2 bases from J, with 9 bases between. The CDR3 reads CASSLSVTDTQYF. The CDR3 DNA sequence: TGCGCCAGCAGTCTTTCGGTCACAGATACGCAGTATTTT.

The chain joins TRBV1 to TRBJ2-2; TRBD2 was called by the table and not checked on the DNA. TRBV1 is described as a pseudogene. The CDR3 spans 17 residues. CDR3 DNA: TGCACCAGCAGCCAAGAGGGTCCCGGGAGAAGCCCCGGGGAGCTGTTTTTT. The encoded protein is CTSSQEGPGRSPGELFF.

This clone was detected once. This chain links TRBV10-3 with TRBJ2-7; TRBD2 matches at 7 bases. J gave up 5 bases and V 4 bases, and 8 bases lay outside the gene matches. The CDR3 loop spans 14 amino acids. Germline assignment: CDR1 ENHRY and CDR2 SYGVKD. The CDR3 coding sequence is TGTGCCATCAGTGGGCTAGCGGAGGACAACGAGCAGTACTTC. This translates into CAISGLAEDNEQYF.

The chain uses TRBV29-1 and TRBJ2-7, with TRBD1 as a possible D gene (5 bases). V was cut by 4 bases and J by 2 bases, with 12 bases left in between. Germline V gene lookup returns CDR1 SQVTM and CDR2 ANQGSEA. The CDR3 is 13 residues long. This chain's CDR3 is CSVASTAAYEQYF. CDR3 coding DNA: TGCAGCGTTGCGTCGACAGCCGCCTACGAGCAGTACTTC.

The CDR3 region has the DNA TGTGCCAGCAGCTTAGTAGGCGGTAAAGAGACCCAGTACTTC. Its protein product is CASSLVGGKETQYF. The chain carries TRBV7-9 and TRBJ2-5, with D unresolved. This CDR3 spans 14 amino acids. The ends were cut back, 1 base at V and 3 bases at J, with 9 bases in the middle. Germline CDR1 reads SEHNR; CDR2 reads FQNEAQ (reference sequence).

Of note for this clone: Other DNA sequences in the sample encode the same CDR3. The V gene is TRBV4-2, the J gene TRBJ2-3; D unresolved. This CDR3 has 13 amino acids. Germline lookup yields CDR1 LGHNA and CDR2 YNFKEQ. V lost 0 bases and J 6 bases, leaving 7 bases between the germline ends. DNA of the CDR3: TGTGCCAGCAGCCAAGACGGTGCGGATACGCAGTATTTT. Translated: CASSQDGADTQYF.

The V call is TRBV6-5, the J call TRBJ2-7, with D possibly matching TRBD1 (5 bases). CDR1 and CDR2 (germline): MNHEY, SVGAGI. The CDR3 sequence is 11 residues long. V was clipped by 5 bases and J by 5 bases, with 7 bases between them. The CDR3 region has the DNA TGTGCCAGCAGTACAGGCAACGAGCAGTACTTC. Protein: CASSTGNEQYF.

This clone has just one count. The chain joins TRBV9 to TRBJ2-2, with a tentative D call TRBD1 (5 bases). The CDR3 is 15 amino acids. The V gene lost 3 bases and the J gene lost 6 bases, with 15 bases spanning the gap. CDR1 is SGDLS, CDR2 YYNGEE, per germline. CDR3 coding DNA: TGTGCCAGCAGCGAAGGACACCTCCGGGCCGGGGAGCTGTTTTTT. Translating it yields CASSEGHLRAGELFF.

This clone was counted between two and nine times. Other DNA sequences in the same sample also yield this CDR3. The rearrangement joins TRBV27 to TRBJ2-2, with D maybe TRBD1 (6 bases). The CDR3 runs to 13 residues. The V gene lost 3 bases and the J gene lost 5 bases, with 7 bases spanning the gap. Per germline, CDR1 MNHEY and CDR2 SMNVEV (reference sequence). The DNA of the CDR3 is TGTGCCAGCAGTTTTAGGGGGACCGGGGAGCTGTTTTTT. Translation gives CASSFRGTGELFF.

The chain's CDR3 is CASSPRAAVRDTQYF. The CDR3 DNA is TGTGCCAGCAGTCCCCGCGCAGCGGTGAGGGATACGCAGTATTTT. The genes are TRBV7-2 and TRBJ2-3; perhaps TRBD2 as D (5 bases). Deletions cut 6 bases from V and 6 bases from J, with 19 bases between. CDR3 length equals 15 residues. The germline CDR1 and CDR2 sequences are SGHTA and FQGNSA. The full variable domain, rest sourced from reference TRBV7-2 and TRBJ2-3, is GAGVSQSPSNKVTEKGKDVELRCDPISGHTALYWYRQSLGQGLEFLIYFQGNSAPDKSGLPSDRFSAERTGGSVSTLTIQRTQQEDSAVYLCASSPRAAVRDTQYFGPGTRLTVL.

The J gene is TRBJ1-3, the V gene TRBV30, with unresolved D. Germline CDR1 GTSNPN, CDR2 SVGIG (reference sequence). The CDR3 spans 13 residues. The V gene lost 5 bases and the J gene lost 2 bases, with 10 bases spanning the gap. CDR3 region: CAWSRLTGNTIYF. The CDR3 DNA is TGTGCCTGGTCACGGCTTACTGGAAACACCATATATTTT.

The chain has TRBV30 and TRBJ2-7; 7 nucleotides match TRBD1. The CDR3 is 12 residues long. The germline CDR1 and CDR2 sequences are GTSNPN and SVGIG (reference sequence). The J segment lost 2 bases and the V segment lost 4 bases, leaving 2 bases of the junction unmatched. For the CDR3, the DNA is TGTGCCTGGACAACAGGGGCCTACGAGCAGTACTTC. Translated, it gives CAWTTGAYEQYF.